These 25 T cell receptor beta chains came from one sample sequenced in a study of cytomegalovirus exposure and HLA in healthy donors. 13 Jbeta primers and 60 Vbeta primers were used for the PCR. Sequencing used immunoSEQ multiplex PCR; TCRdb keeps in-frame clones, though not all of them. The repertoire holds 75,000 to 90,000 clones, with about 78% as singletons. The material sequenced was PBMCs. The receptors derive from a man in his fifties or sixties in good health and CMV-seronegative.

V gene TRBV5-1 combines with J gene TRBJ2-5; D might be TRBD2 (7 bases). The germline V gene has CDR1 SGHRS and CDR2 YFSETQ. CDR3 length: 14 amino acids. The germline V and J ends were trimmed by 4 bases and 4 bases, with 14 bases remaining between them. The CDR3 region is CASSLMGGAETQYF. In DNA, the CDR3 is TGCGCCAGCAGCCTGATGGGGGGGGCAGAGACCCAGTACTTC.

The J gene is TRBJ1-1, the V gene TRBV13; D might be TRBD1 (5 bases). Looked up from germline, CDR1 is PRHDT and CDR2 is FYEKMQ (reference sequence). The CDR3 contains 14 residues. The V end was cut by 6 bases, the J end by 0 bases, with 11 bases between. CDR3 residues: CASRGEEMNTEAFF. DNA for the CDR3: TGTGCCAGCAGGGGGGAGGAGATGAACACTGAAGCTTTCTTT.

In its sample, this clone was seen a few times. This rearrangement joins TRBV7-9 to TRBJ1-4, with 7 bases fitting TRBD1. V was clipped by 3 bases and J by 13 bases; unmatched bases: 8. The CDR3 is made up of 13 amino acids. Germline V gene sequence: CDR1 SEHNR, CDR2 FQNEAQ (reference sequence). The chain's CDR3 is CASSLTGRWGLFF. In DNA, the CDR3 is TGTGCCAGCAGCTTGACAGGGAGGTGGGGACTGTTTTTT.

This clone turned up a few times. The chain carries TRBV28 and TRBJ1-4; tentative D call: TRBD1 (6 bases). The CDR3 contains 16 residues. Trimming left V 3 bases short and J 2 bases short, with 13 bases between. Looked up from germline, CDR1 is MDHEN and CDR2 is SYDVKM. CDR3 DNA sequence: TGTGCCAGCAGTTTGGGGACATTACGCACTAATGAAAAACTGTTTTTT. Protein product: CASSLGTLRTNEKLFF.

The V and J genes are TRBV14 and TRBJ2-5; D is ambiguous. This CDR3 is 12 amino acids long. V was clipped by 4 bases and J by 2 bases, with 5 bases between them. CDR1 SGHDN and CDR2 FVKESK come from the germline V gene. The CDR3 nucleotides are TGTGCCAGCAGCCCCAAACAAGAGACCCAGTACTTC. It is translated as CASSPKQETQYF.

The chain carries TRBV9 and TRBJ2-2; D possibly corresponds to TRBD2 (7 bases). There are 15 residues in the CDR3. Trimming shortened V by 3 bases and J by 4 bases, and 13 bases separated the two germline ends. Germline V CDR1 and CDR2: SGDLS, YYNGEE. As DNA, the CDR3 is TGTGCCAGCAGCGATGGCGGGGGCTTCACCGGGGAGCTGTTTTTT. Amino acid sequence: CASSDGGGFTGELFF. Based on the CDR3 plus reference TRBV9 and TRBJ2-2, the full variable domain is DSGVTQTPKHLITATGQRVTLRCSPRSGDLSVYWYQQSLDQGLQFLIQYYNGEERAKGNILERFSAQQFPDLHSELNLSSLELGDSALYFCASSDGGGFTGELFFGEGSRLTVL.

DNA for the CDR3: TGTGCCTGGAAGACAGGGACTGAAGCTTTCTTT. This codes for CAWKTGTEAFF. V is TRBV30 and J is TRBJ1-1, with 7 bases aligning to TRBD1. CDR3 size: 11 residues. Germline CDR1 and CDR2: GTSNPN and SVGIG (reference sequence). Trimming removed 4 bases from V and 5 bases from J; junction bases left unmatched: 1.

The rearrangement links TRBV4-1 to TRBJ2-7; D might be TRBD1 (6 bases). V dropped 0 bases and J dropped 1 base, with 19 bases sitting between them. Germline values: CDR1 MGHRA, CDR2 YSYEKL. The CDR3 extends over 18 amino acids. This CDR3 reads CASSQDRADTGYSYEQYF. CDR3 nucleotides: TGCGCCAGCAGCCAAGATAGGGCCGACACAGGGTATTCCTACGAGCAGTACTTC.

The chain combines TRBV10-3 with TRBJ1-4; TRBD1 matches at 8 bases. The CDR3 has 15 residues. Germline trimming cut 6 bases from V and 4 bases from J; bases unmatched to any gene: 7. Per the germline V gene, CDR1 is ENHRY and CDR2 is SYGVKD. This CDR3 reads CAISRTTGDNEKLFF. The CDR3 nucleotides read TGTGCCATCAGCAGGACGACAGGGGATAATGAAAAACTGTTTTTT.

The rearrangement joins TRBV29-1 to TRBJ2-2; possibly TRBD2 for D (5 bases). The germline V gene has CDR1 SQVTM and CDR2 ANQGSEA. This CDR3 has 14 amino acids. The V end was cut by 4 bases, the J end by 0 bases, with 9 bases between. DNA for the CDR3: TGCAGCGTTGGGACTCGTACGAACACCGGGGAGCTGTTTTTT. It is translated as CSVGTRTNTGELFF.

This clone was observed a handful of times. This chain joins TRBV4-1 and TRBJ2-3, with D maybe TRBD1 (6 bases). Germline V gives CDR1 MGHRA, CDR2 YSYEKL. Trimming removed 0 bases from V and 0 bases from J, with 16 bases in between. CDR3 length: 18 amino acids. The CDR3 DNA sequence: TGCGCCAGCAGCCAAGAACCCCCAACAGGGTGGAGCACAGATACGCAGTATTTT. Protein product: CASSQEPPTGWSTDTQYF.

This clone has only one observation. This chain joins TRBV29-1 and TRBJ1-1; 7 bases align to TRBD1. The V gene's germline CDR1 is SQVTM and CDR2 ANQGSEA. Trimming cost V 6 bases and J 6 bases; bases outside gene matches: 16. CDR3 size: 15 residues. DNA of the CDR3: TGCAGCGTAGGGACAGTGGGGTTTGAGATCGCTGAAGCTTTCTTT. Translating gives CSVGTVGFEIAEAFF.

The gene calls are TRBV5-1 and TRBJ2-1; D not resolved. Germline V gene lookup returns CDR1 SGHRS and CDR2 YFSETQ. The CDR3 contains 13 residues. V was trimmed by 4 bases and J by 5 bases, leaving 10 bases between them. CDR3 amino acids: CASSVDGNNEQFF. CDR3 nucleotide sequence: TGCGCCAGCAGCGTGGACGGTAACAATGAGCAGTTCTTC.

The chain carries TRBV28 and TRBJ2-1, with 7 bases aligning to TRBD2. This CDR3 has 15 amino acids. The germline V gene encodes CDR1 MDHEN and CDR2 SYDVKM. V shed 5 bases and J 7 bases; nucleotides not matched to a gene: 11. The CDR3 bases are TGTGCCAGCAGTGACGTTTCAGCGGGGATAAATGAGCAGTTCTTC. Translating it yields CASSDVSAGINEQFF.

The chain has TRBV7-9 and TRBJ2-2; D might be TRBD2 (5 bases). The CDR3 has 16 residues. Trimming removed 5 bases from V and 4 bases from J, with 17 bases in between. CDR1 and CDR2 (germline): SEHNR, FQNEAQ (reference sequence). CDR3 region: CASSPRGGRLTGELFF. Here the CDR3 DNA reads TGTGCCAGCAGCCCCCGTGGCGGGCGACTCACCGGGGAGCTGTTTTTT.

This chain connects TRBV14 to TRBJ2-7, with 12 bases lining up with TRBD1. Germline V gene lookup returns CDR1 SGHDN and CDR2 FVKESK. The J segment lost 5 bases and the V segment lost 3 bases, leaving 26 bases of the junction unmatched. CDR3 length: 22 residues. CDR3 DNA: TGTGCCAGCAGCCAGAAGCTCCCGGCCTCCGGGACAGGGGGCGCGTTTTATGACGAGCAGTACTTC. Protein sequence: CASSQKLPASGTGGAFYDEQYF.

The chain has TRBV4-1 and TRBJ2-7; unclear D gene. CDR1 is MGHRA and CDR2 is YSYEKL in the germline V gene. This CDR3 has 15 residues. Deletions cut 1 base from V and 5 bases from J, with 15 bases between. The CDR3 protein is CASSQGSGLMNEQYF. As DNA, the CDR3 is TGCGCCAGCAGCCAAGGGTCCGGTTTAATGAACGAGCAGTACTTC.

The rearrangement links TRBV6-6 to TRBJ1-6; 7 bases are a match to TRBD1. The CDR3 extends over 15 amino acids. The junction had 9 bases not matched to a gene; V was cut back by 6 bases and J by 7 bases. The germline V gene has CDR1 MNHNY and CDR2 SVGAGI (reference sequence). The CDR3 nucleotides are TGTGCCAGCAGATGGGGGACAGAAAAAAATTCACCCCTCCACTTT. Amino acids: CASRWGTEKNSPLHF.

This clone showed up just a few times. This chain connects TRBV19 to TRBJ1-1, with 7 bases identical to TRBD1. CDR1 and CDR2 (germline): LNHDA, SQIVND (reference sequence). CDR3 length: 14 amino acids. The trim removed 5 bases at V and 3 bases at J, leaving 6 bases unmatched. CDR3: CASSRDSVYTEAFF. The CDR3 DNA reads TGTGCCAGTAGTCGGGACAGTGTTTACACTGAAGCTTTCTTT.

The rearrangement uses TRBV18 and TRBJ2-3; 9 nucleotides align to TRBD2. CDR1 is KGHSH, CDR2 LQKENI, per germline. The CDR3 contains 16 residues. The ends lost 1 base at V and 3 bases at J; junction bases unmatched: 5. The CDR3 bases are TGTGCCAGCTCACCACTGGCACTAGCGGGTACAGATACGCAGTATTTT. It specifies CASSPLALAGTDTQYF.

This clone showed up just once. CDR3: CASSLSGVIAGGYTF. As DNA, the CDR3 is TGTGCCAGCAGTTTATCTGGGGTCATTGCAGGGGGCTACACCTTC. The chain couples TRBV27 to TRBJ1-2; maybe TRBD1 (5 bases). The CDR3 length is 15 residues. The germline V and J ends were trimmed by 0 bases and 8 bases, with 16 bases remaining between them. Germline values: CDR1 MNHEY, CDR2 SMNVEV (reference sequence).

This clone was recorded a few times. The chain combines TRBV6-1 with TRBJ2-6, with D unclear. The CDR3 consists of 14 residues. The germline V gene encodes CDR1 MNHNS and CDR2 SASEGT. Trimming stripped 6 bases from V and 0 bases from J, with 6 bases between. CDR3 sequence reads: CASSTPSGANVLTF. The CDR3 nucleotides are TGTGCCAGCAGCACACCCTCTGGGGCCAACGTCCTGACTTTC.

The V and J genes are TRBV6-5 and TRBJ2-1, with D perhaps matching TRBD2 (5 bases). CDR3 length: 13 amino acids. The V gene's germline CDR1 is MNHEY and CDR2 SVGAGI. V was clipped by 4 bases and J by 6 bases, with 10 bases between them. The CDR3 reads CASSSVGGNEQFF. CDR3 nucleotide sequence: TGTGCCAGCAGTTCCGTAGGAGGCAATGAGCAGTTCTTC.

CDR3 in amino acids: CASSPTGRYEQYF. The CDR3, as DNA: TGTGCCAGCTCCCCGACAGGGAGGTACGAGCAGTACTTC. The chain joins TRBV18 to TRBJ2-7; the D gene is possibly TRBD1 (7 bases). Germline assignment: CDR1 KGHSH and CDR2 LQKENI. Trimming stripped 6 bases from V and 4 bases from J, with 13 bases between. This CDR3 is 13 amino acids long.

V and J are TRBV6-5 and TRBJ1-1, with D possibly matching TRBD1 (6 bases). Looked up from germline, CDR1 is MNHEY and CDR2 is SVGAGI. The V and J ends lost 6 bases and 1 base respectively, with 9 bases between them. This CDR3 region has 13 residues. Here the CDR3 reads CASRKQGNTEAFF. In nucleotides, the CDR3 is TGTGCCAGCAGGAAACAGGGGAACACTGAAGCTTTCTTT.